A single sample gave rise to the 22 T cell receptor beta chains below, sequenced in a study of spatial heterogeneity in lung cancer (dated by TCRdb to between 2018 and 2021). Library method: 5' RACE. Reads for this sample came from a NextSeq 500. TCRdb reanalyzed the raw reads on its own, using fastp at Q25 for trimming and MiXCR for clone calling, and kept in-frame beta chains. Duplicate CDR3 protein sequences are folded into a single record with the most common DNA and genes. This sample gives some 20,000 distinct CDR3 sequences in total; 3% to 3.5% of them show up just once. Of the sample, more than 25% is held by the ten largest clones. What the time point label conveys for this sample: sample taken at primary tumor resection. Whole RNA extracted from tumor and nontumor lung tissue, or from cryopreserved PBMC samples, was used for TCR sequencing without cell sorting. The starting material was PBMCs, obtained at surgery. These receptors all stem from a female donor with early-stage non-small cell lung cancer.

This clonotype has only a few counts. V is TRBV13 and J is TRBJ1-4; tentatively, D is TRBD1 (5 bases). This CDR3 region has 15 residues. Germline lookup yields CDR1 PRHDT and CDR2 FYEKMQ (reference sequence). Trimming took off 5 bases at V and 2 bases at J, with 12 bases between the two ends. The CDR3 DNA follows: TGTGCCAGCAGCACCCCAGGGAAGACTAATGAAAAACTGTTTTTT. Translating gives CASSTPGKTNEKLFF.

Relative to its sample, this clonotype is medium-sized. The junction differs from germline at one of its ends, possibly a read error. The chain couples TRBV5-1 to TRBJ1-1; D gene ambiguous. The length of the CDR3 is 14 residues. Germline V CDR1 and CDR2: SGHRS, YFSETQ. CDR3 sequence reads: CASSLARQNSEAFF. The DNA of the CDR3 is TGCGCCAGCAGCTTGGCTCGCCAGAACAGTGAAGCTTTCTTT.

This clonotype was counted many times. The chain combines TRBV10-2 with TRBJ2-5; no reliable D call. V shed 8 bases and J shed 5 bases, with 24 bases lying between them. In germline, CDR1 is WSHSY, CDR2 SAAADI. This CDR3 region has 16 residues. The CDR3 nucleotides are TGCGCCAGCGCCGACATCTTGGGGTCGAGTAGCGAGACCCAGTACTTC. Amino acids: CASADILGSSSETQYF.

This clonotype has at least ten counts. The chain links TRBV5-1 to TRBJ2-1; 16 positions match TRBD2. J gave up 10 bases and V 3 bases, and 4 bases lay outside the gene matches. In germline, CDR1 is SGHRS, CDR2 YFSETQ. The CDR3 sequence is 15 residues long. The CDR3 here is CASSSGTSGRGEQFF. The CDR3 region has the DNA TGCGCCAGCAGCTCGGGGACTAGCGGGAGGGGAGAGCAGTTCTTC. Full variable domain (rest looked up from reference TRBV5-1 and TRBJ2-1): KAGVTQTPRYLIKTRGQQVTLSCSPISGHRSVSWYQQTPGQGLQFLFEYFSETQRNKGNFPGRFSGRQFSNSRSEMNVSTLELGDSALYLCASSSGTSGRGEQFFGPGTRLTVL.

This clonotype was observed a handful of times. This chain uses TRBV7-8 with TRBJ2-7; 11 nucleotides match TRBD2. The germline CDR1 and CDR2 sequences are SGHVS and FQNEAQ. V lost 0 bases to trimming and J lost 0 bases; unmatched junction nucleotides: 16. CDR3 length equals 21 residues. The CDR3 region has the DNA TGTGCCAGCAGCTTAGCAGAAGGTAGCGGGAGGGCCATTCTAAACTCCTACGAGCAGTACTTC. It specifies CASSLAEGSGRAILNSYEQYF.

At least ten counts were recorded for this clonotype. This chain uses TRBV28 with TRBJ2-7; the D is unclear. V was clipped by 1 base and J by 5 bases, with 12 bases between them. Germline V gene lookup returns CDR1 MDHEN and CDR2 SYDVKM. This CDR3 contains 14 residues. The CDR3 loop is CASSLFSPPDEQYF. For the CDR3, the DNA is TGTGCCAGCAGTTTATTCTCCCCTCCGGACGAGCAGTACTTC.

Many counts were recorded for this clonotype. The rearrangement links TRBV20-1 to TRBJ2-7, with 10 positions matching TRBD2. CDR1 and CDR2 (germline): DFQATT, SNEGSKA (reference sequence). After removal of 6 bases from V and 2 bases from J, the junction contained 7 bases not matched to a gene. The CDR3 is 14 amino acids. CDR3 loop: CSAEREGKTYEQYF. CDR3 nucleotides: TGCAGTGCCGAGCGGGAGGGCAAAACCTACGAGCAGTACTTC.

This clonotype was seen many times. The V gene is TRBV21-1, the J gene TRBJ2-7; the D call in the table, TRBD2, was not verified against the DNA. TRBV21-1 is a pseudogene segment. This CDR3 has 14 amino acids. CDR3 sequence (DNA): TGTGCCAGCAGCAACATTTGTAGTCCCTACGAGCAGTACTTC. This codes for CASSNICSPYEQYF.

This clonotype is labeled as medium-sized. The chain carries TRBV29-1 and TRBJ2-5, with D hard to call. Germline CDR1 and CDR2: SQVTM and ANQGSEA. The V and J ends lost 8 bases and 1 base respectively, with 11 bases between them. The CDR3 loop spans 12 amino acids. The DNA of the CDR3 is TGCAGCCTAGTTTGGGGCCAAGAGACCCAGTACTTC. Translation: CSLVWGQETQYF.

This clonotype showed up many times. This chain connects TRBV20-1 to TRBJ2-3; possible D gene TRBD2, 6 bases. Germline CDR1 DFQATT, CDR2 SNEGSKA (reference sequence). V was pared by 6 bases and J by 4 bases, with 11 bases between. The CDR3 loop spans 12 amino acids. CDR3 protein: CSAPGDSDTQYF. In DNA, the CDR3 is TGCAGTGCACCGGGGGATTCAGATACGCAGTATTTT.

In its sample, this clonotype is medium-sized (0.01 to 0.1%). The chain employs TRBV4-2 and TRBJ2-1, with 7 bases lining up with TRBD2. The trim removed 7 bases at V and 5 bases at J, leaving 14 bases unmatched. The CDR3 loop spans 16 amino acids. CDR1 LGHNA and CDR2 YNFKEQ come from the germline V gene. CDR3: CASTGPDSGPNNEQFF. CDR3 nucleotides: TGTGCCAGCACCGGCCCGGATAGCGGGCCTAACAATGAGCAGTTCTTC.

This clonotype was counted many times. V usage is TRBV4-1 and J usage is TRBJ2-1; 9 nucleotides match TRBD2. V lost 2 bases to trimming and J lost 7 bases; unmatched junction nucleotides: 6. The CDR3 consists of 15 residues. The V gene's germline CDR1 is MGHRA and CDR2 YSYEKL. CDR3 DNA sequence: TGCGCCAGCAGCCAAAGACTAGCGGACAGGAATGAGCAGTTCTTC. The encoded protein is CASSQRLADRNEQFF.

This clonotype has ten or more counts. The rearrangement joins TRBV6-5 to TRBJ1-1; 7 bases align to TRBD1. The CDR3 extends over 15 amino acids. Trimming removed 2 bases from V and 8 bases from J; junction bases left unmatched: 11. Germline loops: CDR1 MNHEY, CDR2 SVGAGI. The CDR3 coding sequence is TGTGCCAGCAGTTACCTACAGGGGCCTATCTTCGAAGCTTTCTTT. It translates to CASSYLQGPIFEAFF.

This clonotype showed up many times. The chain employs TRBV6-1 and TRBJ2-7, with 9 bases fitting TRBD2. CDR3 size: 16 residues. The germline CDR1 and CDR2 sequences are MNHNS and SASEGT. V lost 10 bases to trimming and J lost 5 bases; unmatched junction nucleotides: 18. In DNA, the CDR3 is TGTGCCACCAATTACCGCTATAGCGGGAGCAACGACGAGCAGTACTTC. It encodes CATNYRYSGSNDEQYF.

This clonotype was detected ten times or more. The gene calls are TRBV6-5 and TRBJ2-3, with 8 bases aligning to TRBD2. The V segment lost 6 bases and the J segment 9 bases; nucleotides outside the gene matches: 20. This CDR3 region has 17 residues. Germline loops: CDR1 MNHEY, CDR2 SVGAGI. The CDR3 here is CASRKWGREEPRGTQYF. In nucleotides, the CDR3 is TGTGCCAGCAGGAAGTGGGGGCGGGAGGAGCCCCGAGGCACGCAGTATTTT.

Many counts were recorded for this clonotype. The chain links TRBV10-2 to TRBJ2-3; 7 positions match TRBD2. Per the germline V gene, CDR1 is WSHSY and CDR2 is SAAADI. The CDR3 extends over 14 amino acids. Germline trimming cut 2 bases from V and 4 bases from J; bases unmatched to any gene: 3. The CDR3 nucleotides are TGCGCCAGCAGTGAGCCGACTAGCCCAGATACGCAGTATTTT. Amino acids: CASSEPTSPDTQYF.

This clonotype has ten or more counts. V gene TRBV7-8 combines with J gene TRBJ2-7, with D maybe TRBD2 (6 bases). Germline V CDR1 and CDR2: SGHVS, FQNEAQ. CDR3 length equals 14 residues. V dropped 2 bases and J dropped 2 bases, with 10 bases sitting between them. CDR3 loop: CASSLPPGAYEQYF. As DNA, the CDR3 is TGTGCCAGCAGCTTACCCCCGGGAGCCTACGAGCAGTACTTC.

This clonotype was observed a handful of times. This sequence joins TRBV20-1 and TRBJ2-1, with 9 nucleotides matching TRBD2. Germline CDR1 and CDR2: DFQATT and SNEGSKA (reference sequence). CDR3 length: 14 amino acids. Unmatched junction bases numbered 7, after V lost 4 bases and J lost 6 bases. CDR3 sequence (DNA): TGCAGTGCTACTTCGGGACTAGCTGGCAATGAGCAGTTCTTC. Encoded protein: CSATSGLAGNEQFF.

The V call is TRBV6-1, the J call TRBJ1-5; 7 bases agree with TRBD1. Germline CDR1 reads MNHNS; CDR2 reads SASEGT. The CDR3 extends over 15 amino acids. V trimming: 3 bases; J trimming: 7 bases; junction bases outside the gene matches: 9. CDR3 sequence reads: CASSDSAGGDQPQHF. CDR3 coding DNA: TGTGCCAGCAGTGACAGCGCAGGGGGGGACCAGCCCCAGCATTTT.

This clonotype was seen a handful of times. This chain joins TRBV7-3 and TRBJ2-5; D remains unclear. The CDR3 totals 13 residues. The V gene's germline CDR1 is SGHTA and CDR2 FQGTGA. Trimming removed 5 bases from V and 2 bases from J, with 9 bases in between. In DNA form, the CDR3 reads TGTGCCAGCAGCCTCTATCAACAAGAGACCCAGTACTTC. Its protein product is CASSLYQQETQYF.

This clonotype was seen repeatedly, ten times or more. The chain couples TRBV2 to TRBJ2-7, with D perhaps TRBD2 (6 bases). This CDR3 has 17 amino acids. Trimming left V 7 bases short and J 6 bases short, with 28 bases between. The germline V gene encodes CDR1 SNHLY and CDR2 FYNNEI. The CDR3 DNA sequence: TGTGCCAGCACCTCACGGGGGACCCCCTTTAAGACGGTCGAGCAGTACTTC. This sequence encodes CASTSRGTPFKTVEQYF.

This clonotype was counted many times. J is TRBJ2-7 and V is TRBV5-1; D is possibly TRBD1 (5 bases). V dropped 0 bases and J dropped 7 bases, with 17 bases sitting between them. Germline V gene lookup returns CDR1 SGHRS and CDR2 YFSETQ. The CDR3 sequence is 15 residues long. CDR3 region: CASSLETVTYDEQYF. CDR3 nucleotide sequence: TGCGCCAGCAGCTTGGAGACAGTTACCTACGATGAGCAGTACTTC.